This TCR beta chain was obtained from a study of radiotherapy plus CTLA-4 blockade in lung cancer. Overall study context: Roughly 17% of patients responded objectively, and approximately 33% achieved disease control. Study results and caveats: Peripheral blood showed expansion of tumor-derived TCR clones after radiotherapy and ipilimumab. The best predictor of response was reported to be early blood T cell clone dynamics, with interferon-beta.

Patients had chemo-refractory metastatic non-small-cell lung cancer and received focal radiation plus CTLA-4 blockade that used ipilimumab. Trimming cost V 7 bases and J 0 bases, with 17 bases left between them. CDR1 is MDHEN, CDR2 SYDVKM, per germline. This CDR3 region has 16 residues. Produced via immunoSEQ multiplex PCR; TCRdb's table is partial and in-frame only. The repertoire holds tens of thousands of clones, with 80% to 90% as singletons. A note on this clone: Its antigen is as yet unknown.

This sequence originates from a human donor with non-small cell lung cancer whose response to radiotherapy plus ipilimumab could not be evaluated. Source: peripheral blood, taken from a patient treated with radiotherapy plus ipilimumab. This chain uses TRBV28 with TRBJ2-3; tentative D call: TRBD2 (5 bases). CDR3 nucleotide sequence: TGTGCCAGCACCTTCGGAGGCTTAACGAGCACAGATACGCAGTATTTT. It encodes CASTFGGLTSTDTQYF.